This T cell receptor (beta chain) was captured by sequencing in a study of T cell changes during pregnancy in multiple sclerosis. Trimming cost V 5 bases and J 0 bases, with 13 bases left between them. Germline V gives CDR1 SGHNT, CDR2 YYREEE (reference sequence). The CDR3 loop spans 15 amino acids. TCRdb's copy holds only in-frame clones and misses some; the assay was immunoSEQ multiplex PCR. The sample shows 100,000 or so clones, 75% to 95% of them seen only once. This material consisted of peripheral blood, taken in the second trimester of pregnancy. The clonotype comes from a female donor with multiple sclerosis, enrolled in a pregnancy study. The chain couples TRBV5-4 to TRBJ2-3, with D tentatively TRBD2 (6 bases). The CDR3 sequence is CASRRLEPSTDTQYF. CDR3 DNA: TGTGCCAGCAGGAGACTAGAGCCTAGCACAGATACGCAGTATTTT.